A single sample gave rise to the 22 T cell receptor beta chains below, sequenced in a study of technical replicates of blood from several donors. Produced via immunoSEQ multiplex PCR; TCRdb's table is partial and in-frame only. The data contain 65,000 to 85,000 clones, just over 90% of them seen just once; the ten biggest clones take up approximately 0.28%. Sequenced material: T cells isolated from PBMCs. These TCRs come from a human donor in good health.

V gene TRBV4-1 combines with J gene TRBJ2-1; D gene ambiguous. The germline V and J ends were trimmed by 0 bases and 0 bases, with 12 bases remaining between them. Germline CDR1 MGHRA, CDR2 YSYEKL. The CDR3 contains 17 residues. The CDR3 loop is CASSQETLGSSYNEQFF. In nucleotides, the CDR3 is TGCGCCAGCAGCCAAGAGACTCTCGGAAGCTCCTACAATGAGCAGTTCTTC.

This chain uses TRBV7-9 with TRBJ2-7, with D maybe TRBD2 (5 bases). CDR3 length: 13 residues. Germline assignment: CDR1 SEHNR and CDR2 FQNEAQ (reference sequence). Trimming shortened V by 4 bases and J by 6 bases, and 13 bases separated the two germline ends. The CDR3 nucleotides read TGTGCCAGCAGCTCGAACGGGGTTGGCGAGCAGTACTTC. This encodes CASSSNGVGEQYF. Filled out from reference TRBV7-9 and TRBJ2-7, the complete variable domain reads DTGVSQNPRHKITKRGQNVTFRCDPISEHNRLYWYRQTLGQGPEFLTYFQNEAQLEKSRLLSDRFSAERPKGSFSTLEIQRTEQGDSAMYLCASSSNGVGEQYFGPGTRLTVT.

The CDR3 DNA is TGTGCCAGCAGCCTGGAGAGCACAGATACGCAGTATTTT. It translates to CASSLESTDTQYF. The chain couples TRBV14 to TRBJ2-3; D unclear. The V and J ends lost 4 bases and 0 bases respectively, with 5 bases between them. CDR1 SGHDN and CDR2 FVKESK come from the germline V gene. This CDR3 contains 13 residues.

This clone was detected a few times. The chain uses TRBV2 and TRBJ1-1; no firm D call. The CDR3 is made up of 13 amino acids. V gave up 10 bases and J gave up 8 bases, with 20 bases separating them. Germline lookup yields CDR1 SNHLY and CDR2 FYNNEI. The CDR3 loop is CANKRASNVEAFF. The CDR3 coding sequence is TGTGCCAATAAGCGGGCCTCAAACGTGGAAGCTTTCTTT.

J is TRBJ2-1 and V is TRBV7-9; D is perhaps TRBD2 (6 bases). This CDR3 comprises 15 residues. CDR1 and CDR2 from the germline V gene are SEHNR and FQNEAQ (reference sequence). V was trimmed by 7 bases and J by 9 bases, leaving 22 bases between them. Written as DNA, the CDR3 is TGTGCCAGCACCACGGTCAACACCTTCGGGGGTGAGCAGTTCTTC. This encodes CASTTVNTFGGEQFF.

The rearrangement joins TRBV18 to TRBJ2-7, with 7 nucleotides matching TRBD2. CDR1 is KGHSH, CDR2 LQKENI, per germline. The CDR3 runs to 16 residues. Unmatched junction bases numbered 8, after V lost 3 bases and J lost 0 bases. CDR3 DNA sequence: TGTGCCAGCTCACCCGGTGGGAGCGGGAACTCCTACGAGCAGTACTTC. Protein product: CASSPGGSGNSYEQYF.

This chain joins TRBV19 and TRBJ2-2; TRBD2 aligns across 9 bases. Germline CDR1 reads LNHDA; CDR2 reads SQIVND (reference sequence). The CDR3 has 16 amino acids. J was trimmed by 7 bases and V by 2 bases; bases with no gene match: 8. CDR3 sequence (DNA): TGTGCCAGTAGTATAATGGGACTAGCTTTATACGGGGAGCTGTTTTTT. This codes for CASSIMGLALYGELFF.

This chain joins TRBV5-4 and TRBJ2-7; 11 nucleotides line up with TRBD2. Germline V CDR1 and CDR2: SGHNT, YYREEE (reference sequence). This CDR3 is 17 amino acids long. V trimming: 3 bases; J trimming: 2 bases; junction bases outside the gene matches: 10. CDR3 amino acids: CASSSTILAGGPYEQYF. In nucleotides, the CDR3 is TGTGCCAGCAGCTCCACTATTCTAGCGGGAGGCCCCTACGAGCAGTACTTC.

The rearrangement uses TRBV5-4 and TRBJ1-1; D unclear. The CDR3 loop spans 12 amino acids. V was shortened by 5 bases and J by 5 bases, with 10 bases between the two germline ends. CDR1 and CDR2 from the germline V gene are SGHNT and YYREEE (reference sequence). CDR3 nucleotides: TGTGCCAGCAGGCTAGGAGAGACTGAAGCTTTCTTT. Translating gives CASRLGETEAFF.

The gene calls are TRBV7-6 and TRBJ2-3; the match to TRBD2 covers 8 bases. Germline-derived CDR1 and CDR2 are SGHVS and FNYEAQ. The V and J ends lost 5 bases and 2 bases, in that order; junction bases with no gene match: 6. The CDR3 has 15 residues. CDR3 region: CASSQDGLATDTQYF. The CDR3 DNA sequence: TGTGCCAGCAGCCAGGATGGACTAGCCACAGATACGCAGTATTTT.

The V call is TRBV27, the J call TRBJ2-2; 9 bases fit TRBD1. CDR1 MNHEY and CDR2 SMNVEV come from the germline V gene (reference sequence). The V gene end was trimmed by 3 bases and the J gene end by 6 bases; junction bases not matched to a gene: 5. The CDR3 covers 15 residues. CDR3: CASSFGTGLSGELFF. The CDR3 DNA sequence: TGTGCCAGCAGTTTCGGGACAGGGCTTTCCGGGGAGCTGTTTTTT.

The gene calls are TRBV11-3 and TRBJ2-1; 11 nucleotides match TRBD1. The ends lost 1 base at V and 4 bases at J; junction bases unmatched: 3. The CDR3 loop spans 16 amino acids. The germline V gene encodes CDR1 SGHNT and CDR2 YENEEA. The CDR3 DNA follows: TGTGCCAGCAGCTTAGCGGGACAGGGGGTTTACAATGAGCAGTTCTTC. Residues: CASSLAGQGVYNEQFF.

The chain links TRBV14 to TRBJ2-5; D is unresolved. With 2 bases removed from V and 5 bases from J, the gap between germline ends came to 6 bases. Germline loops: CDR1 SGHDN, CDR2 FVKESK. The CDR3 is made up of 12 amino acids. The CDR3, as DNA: TGTGCCAGCAGCCAATATATGGAGACCCAGTACTTC. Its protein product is CASSQYMETQYF.

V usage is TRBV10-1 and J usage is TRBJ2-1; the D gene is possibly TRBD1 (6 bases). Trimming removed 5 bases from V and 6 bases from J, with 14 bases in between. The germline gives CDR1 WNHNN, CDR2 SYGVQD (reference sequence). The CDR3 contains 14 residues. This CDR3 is CASSTPQGSNEQFF. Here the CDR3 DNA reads TGCGCCAGCAGTACCCCACAGGGCTCCAATGAGCAGTTCTTC.

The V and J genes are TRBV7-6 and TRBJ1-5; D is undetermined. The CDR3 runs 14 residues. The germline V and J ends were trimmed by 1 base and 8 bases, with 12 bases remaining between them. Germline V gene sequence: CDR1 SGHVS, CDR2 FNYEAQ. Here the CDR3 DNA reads TGTGCCAGCAGCTTAGGAGGGTCGGTGGAGCCCCAGCATTTT. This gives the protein CASSLGGSVEPQHF.

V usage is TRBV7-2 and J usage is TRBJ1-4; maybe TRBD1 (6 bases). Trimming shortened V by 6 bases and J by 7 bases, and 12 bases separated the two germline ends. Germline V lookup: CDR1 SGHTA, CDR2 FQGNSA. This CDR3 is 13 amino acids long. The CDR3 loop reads CASRLNRVEKLFF. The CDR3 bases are TGTGCCAGCAGACTAAACAGGGTTGAAAAACTGTTTTTT.

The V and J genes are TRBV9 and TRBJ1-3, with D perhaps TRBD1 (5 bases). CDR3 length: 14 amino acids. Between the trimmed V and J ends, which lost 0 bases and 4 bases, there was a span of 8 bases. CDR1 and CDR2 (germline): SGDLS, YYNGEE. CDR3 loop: CASSVEGAGNTIYF. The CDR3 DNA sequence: TGTGCCAGCAGCGTAGAAGGGGCAGGAAACACCATATATTTT.

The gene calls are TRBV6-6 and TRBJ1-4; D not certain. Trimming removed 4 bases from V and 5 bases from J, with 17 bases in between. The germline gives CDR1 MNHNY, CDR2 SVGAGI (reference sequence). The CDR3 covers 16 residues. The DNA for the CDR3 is TGTGCCAGCAGTTCTGATCTCTTCCAAGAGAATGAAAAACTGTTTTTT. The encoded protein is CASSSDLFQENEKLFF.

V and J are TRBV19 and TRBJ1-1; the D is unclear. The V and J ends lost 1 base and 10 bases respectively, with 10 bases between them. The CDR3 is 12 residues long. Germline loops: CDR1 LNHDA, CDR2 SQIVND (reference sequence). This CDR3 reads CASSIGGSGAFF. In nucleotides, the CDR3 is TGTGCCAGTAGTATAGGGGGAAGCGGAGCTTTCTTT.

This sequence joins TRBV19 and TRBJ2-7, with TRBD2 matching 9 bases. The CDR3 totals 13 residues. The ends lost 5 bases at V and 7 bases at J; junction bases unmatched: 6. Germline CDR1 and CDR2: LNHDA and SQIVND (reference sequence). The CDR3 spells CASSGGLAREQYF. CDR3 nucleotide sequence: TGTGCCAGTAGTGGAGGACTAGCGCGGGAGCAGTACTTC.

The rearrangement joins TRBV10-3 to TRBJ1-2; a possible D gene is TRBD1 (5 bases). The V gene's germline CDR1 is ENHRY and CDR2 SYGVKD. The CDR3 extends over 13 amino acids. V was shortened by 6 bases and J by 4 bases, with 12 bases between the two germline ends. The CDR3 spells CAISREESYGYTF. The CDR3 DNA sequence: TGTGCCATCAGCAGGGAAGAGAGCTATGGCTACACCTTC.

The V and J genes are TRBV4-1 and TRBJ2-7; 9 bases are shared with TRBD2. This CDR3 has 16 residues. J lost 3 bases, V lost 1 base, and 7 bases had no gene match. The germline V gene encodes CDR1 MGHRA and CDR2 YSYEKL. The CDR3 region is CASSQVGAGGGYEQYF. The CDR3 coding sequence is TGCGCCAGCAGCCAAGTCGGAGCGGGGGGCGGCTACGAGCAGTACTTC.